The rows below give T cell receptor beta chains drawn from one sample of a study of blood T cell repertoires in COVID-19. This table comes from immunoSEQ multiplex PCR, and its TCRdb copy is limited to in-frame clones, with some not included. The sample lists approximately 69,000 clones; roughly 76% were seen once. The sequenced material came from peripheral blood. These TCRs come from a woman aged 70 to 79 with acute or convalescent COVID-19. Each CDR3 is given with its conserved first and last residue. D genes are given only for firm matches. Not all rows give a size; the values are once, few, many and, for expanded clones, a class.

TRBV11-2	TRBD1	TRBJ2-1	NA	CASSYGGQGVNEQFF	TGTGCCAGCAGCTACGGGGGACAGGGGGTCAATGAGCAGTTCTTC
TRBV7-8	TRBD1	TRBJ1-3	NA	CASSQFDRGLGNTIYF	TGTGCCAGCAGCCAGTTCGACAGGGGGCTTGGAAACACCATATATTTT
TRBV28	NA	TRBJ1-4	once	CASSFGEKLFF	TGTGCCAGCAGTTTTGGCGAAAAACTGTTTTTT
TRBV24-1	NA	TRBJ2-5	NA	CATSESRDQETQYF	TGTGCCACCAGTGAGTCCCGGGACCAAGAGACCCAGTACTTC
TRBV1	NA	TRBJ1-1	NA	CTSSIGGQADTEAFF	TGCACCAGCAGCATTGGGGGACAGGCCGACACTGAAGCTTTCTTT
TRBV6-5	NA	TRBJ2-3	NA	CASSRLVANTDTQYF	TGTGCCAGCAGTCGCCTCGTTGCGAACACAGATACGCAGTATTTT
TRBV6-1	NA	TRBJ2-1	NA	CASSETIKTGDNEQFF	TGTGCCAGCAGTGAAACCATCAAGACCGGGGACAATGAGCAGTTCTTC
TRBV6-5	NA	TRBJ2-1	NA	CASETRFEQFF	TGTGCCAGCGAAACTCGCTTTGAGCAGTTCTTC
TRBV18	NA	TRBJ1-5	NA	CASSPNYDRHQPQHF	TGTGCCAGCTCACCAAACTACGACAGACATCAGCCCCAGCATTTT
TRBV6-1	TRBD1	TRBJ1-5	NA	CASSEGDRSNQPQHF	TGTGCCAGCAGTGAAGGGGACAGGAGCAATCAGCCCCAGCATTTT
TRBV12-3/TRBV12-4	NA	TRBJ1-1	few	CASSLSDRTEAFF	TGTGCCAGCAGTTTGAGCGATCGTACGGAAGCTTTCTTT
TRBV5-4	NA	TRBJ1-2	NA	CASRPQGIYGYTF	TGTGCCAGCAGACCACAGGGTATCTATGGCTACACCTTC
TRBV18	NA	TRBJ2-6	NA	CASSPYDFSSGANVLTF	TGTGCCAGCTCACCATATGACTTTTCCTCTGGGGCCAACGTCCTGACTTTC
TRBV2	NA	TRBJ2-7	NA	CAHSRDSSYEQYF	TGTGCCCACAGCAGGGACTCCTCCTACGAGCAGTACTTC
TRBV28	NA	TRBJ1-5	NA	CASSLYSQPQHF	TGTGCCAGCAGTTTATACAGTCAGCCCCAGCATTTT
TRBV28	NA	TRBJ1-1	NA	CASSSRTEVNTEAFF	TGTGCCAGCAGTTCCCGGACAGAAGTGAACACTGAAGCTTTCTTT
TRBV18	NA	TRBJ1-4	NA	CASSWRREVANEKLFF	TGTGCCAGCTCATGGCGACGGGAAGTTGCTAATGAAAAACTGTTTTTT
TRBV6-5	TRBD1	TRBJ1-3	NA	CASSRGQGSGNTIYF	TGTGCCAGCAGTCGAGGACAGGGCTCTGGAAACACCATATATTTT
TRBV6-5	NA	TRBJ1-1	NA	CASRGSLNTEAFF	TGTGCCAGTCGGGGGAGCTTGAACACTGAAGCTTTCTTT
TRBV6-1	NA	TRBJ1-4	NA	CASSESAGTATNEKLFF	TGTGCCAGCAGTGAATCGGCAGGAACCGCAACTAATGAAAAACTGTTTTTT